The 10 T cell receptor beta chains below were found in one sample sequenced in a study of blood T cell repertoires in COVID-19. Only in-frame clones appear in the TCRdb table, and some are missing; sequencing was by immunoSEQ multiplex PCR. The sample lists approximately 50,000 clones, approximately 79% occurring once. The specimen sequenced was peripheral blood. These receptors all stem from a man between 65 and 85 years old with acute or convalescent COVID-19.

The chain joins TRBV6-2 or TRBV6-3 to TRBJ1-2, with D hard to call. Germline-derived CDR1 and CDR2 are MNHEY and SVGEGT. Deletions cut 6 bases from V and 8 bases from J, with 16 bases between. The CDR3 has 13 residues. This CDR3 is CASSDTVPWGYTF. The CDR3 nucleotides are TGTGCCAGCAGCGATACAGTTCCGTGGGGCTACACCTTC.

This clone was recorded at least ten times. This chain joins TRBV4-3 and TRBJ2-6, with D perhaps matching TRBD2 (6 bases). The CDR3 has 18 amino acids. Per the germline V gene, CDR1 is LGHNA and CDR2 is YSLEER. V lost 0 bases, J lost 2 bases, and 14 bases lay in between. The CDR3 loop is CASSQEAGGRAGANVLTF. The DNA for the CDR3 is TGCGCCAGCAGCCAAGAGGCTGGGGGGAGAGCTGGGGCCAACGTCCTGACTTTC.

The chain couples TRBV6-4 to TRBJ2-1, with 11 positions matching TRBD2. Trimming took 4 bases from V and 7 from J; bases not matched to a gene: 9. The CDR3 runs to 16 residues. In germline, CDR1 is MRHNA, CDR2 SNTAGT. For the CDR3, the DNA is TGTGCCAGCAGTGCATTCGATCTAGCGGGAGGTAATGAGCAGTTCTTC. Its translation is CASSAFDLAGGNEQFF.

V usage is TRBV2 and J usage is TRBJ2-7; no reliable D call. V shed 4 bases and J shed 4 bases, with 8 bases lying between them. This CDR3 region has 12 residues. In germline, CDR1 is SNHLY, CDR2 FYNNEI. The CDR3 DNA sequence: TGTGCCAGCAGTGGGTTCGGGTACGAGCAGTACTTC. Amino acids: CASSGFGYEQYF.

The CDR3 coding sequence is TGTGCCAGCAGCGACCTTCCAGGGGCCTACGAGCAGTACTTC. Its translation: CASSDLPGAYEQYF. The V call is TRBV5-4, the J call TRBJ2-7; possible D gene TRBD1, 6 bases. CDR1 is SGHNT, CDR2 YYREEE, per germline (reference sequence). V was shortened by 4 bases and J by 2 bases, with 13 bases between the two germline ends. The CDR3 runs 14 residues. Drawing the rest from reference TRBV5-4 and TRBJ2-7, the complete variable domain is ETGVTQSPTHLIKTRGQQVTLRCSSQSGHNTVSWYQQALGQGPQFIFQYYREEENGRGNFPPRFSGLQFPNYSSELNVNALELDDSALYLCASSDLPGAYEQYFGPGTRLTVT.

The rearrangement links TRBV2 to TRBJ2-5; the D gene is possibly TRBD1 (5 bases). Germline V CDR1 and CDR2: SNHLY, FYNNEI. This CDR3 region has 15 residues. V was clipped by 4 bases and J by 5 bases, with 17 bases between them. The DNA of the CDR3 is TGTGCCAGCAGTGCTACGGACATGCCCCAGGAGACCCAGTACTTC. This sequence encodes CASSATDMPQETQYF.

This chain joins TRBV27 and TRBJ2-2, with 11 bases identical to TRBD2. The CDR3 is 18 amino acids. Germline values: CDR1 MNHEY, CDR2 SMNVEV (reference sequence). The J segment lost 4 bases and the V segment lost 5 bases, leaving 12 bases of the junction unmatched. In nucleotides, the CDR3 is TGTGCCAGCAGTCAACCGGGACTAGCGGACCTGGGCACCGGGGAGCTGTTTTTT. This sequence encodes CASSQPGLADLGTGELFF.

DNA of the CDR3: TGTGCCAGCAGTGTCCTCTTCCGAGCTAGCGGGTCCTACAATGAGCAGTTCTTC. This sequence encodes CASSVLFRASGSYNEQFF. The V gene is TRBV28, the J gene TRBJ2-1, with 8 bases matching TRBD2. V shed 5 bases, J shed 1 base, and the junction held 13 bases outside the gene matches. This CDR3 has 18 amino acids. Looked up from germline, CDR1 is MDHEN and CDR2 is SYDVKM. Complete variable domain (other parts from reference TRBV28 and TRBJ2-1): DVKVTQSSRYLVKRTGEKVFLECVQDMDHENMFWYRQDPGLGLRLIYFSYDVKMKEKGDIPEGYSVSREKKERFSLILESASTNQTSMYLCASSVLFRASGSYNEQFFGPGTRLTVL.

CDR3 region: CSARGRGTLHF. CDR3 coding DNA: TGCAGTGCTAGAGGTCGGGGGACCCTCCACTTT. The chain couples TRBV20-1 to TRBJ1-6; D is possibly TRBD1 (5 bases). The germline CDR1 and CDR2 sequences are DFQATT and SNEGSKA (reference sequence). CDR3 length: 11 amino acids. Trimming shortened V by 1 base and J by 14 bases, and 9 bases separated the two germline ends.

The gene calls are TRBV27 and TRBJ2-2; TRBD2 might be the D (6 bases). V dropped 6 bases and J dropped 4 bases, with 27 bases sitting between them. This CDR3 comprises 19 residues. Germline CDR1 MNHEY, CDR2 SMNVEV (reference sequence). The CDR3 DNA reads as TGTGCCAGCAGCCAGTACCCCTCTGGCGCGGGACGAACCACCGGGGAGCTGTTTTTT. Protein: CASSQYPSGAGRTTGELFF.